This T cell receptor beta chain was identified during a study of blood T cell repertoires in COVID-19. Study context: Samples representing acute and convalescent COVID-19 were sourced from the United States, Italy and Spain. PBMCs, B-cell-depleted T cells, or T cells were the source of the cDNA or gDNA that made up the material.

Study processing details: Amplification from reference gene primers served as the basis for estimated nucleated cell counts. Sequencing used immunoSEQ multiplex PCR; TCRdb keeps in-frame clones, though not all of them. That table supplies the V and J calls and clone size; D and trimming were determined from the DNA. The table has more than 200,000 clones, approximately 79% seen once; the top ten hold 4%. The CDR3 has 13 amino acids. V lost 1 base and J 5 bases, leaving 8 bases between the germline ends. Germline V gene sequence: CDR1 SGHAT, CDR2 FQDESV (reference sequence). The TCR sequence derives from a woman in her 40s with active or convalescent COVID-19. The rearrangement links TRBV11-1 to TRBJ1-1, with a weak D call TRBD1 (5 bases). Sequenced input: peripheral blood. CDR3 loop: CASSLDGGTEAFF. CDR3 sequence (DNA): TGTGCCAGCAGCTTAGATGGGGGGACTGAAGCTTTCTTT.